The 9 T cell receptor beta chains presented below share a single source sample, sequenced in a study of vaccination effects on CD4 cells after COVID-19. What these receptors recognize is not known. Before any sequencing was done, the ViraFEST assay used viral peptide pools to expand antigen-specific CD4+ T cells. Investigators separated out CD4+ T cells once around 9 days of culture had passed. Participants completed two doses of the BNT162b2 or mRNA-1273 vaccine. Sequencing used immunoSEQ multiplex PCR; TCRdb keeps in-frame clones, though not all of them. The sample has 20,000 to 30,000 clones, 73% seen once. The sequencing here drew on CD4+ T cells from PBMCs cultured with SARS-CoV-2 spike peptides, taken after COVID-19 vaccination. The receptors come from a human donor who received a COVID-19 vaccine.

V is TRBV7-9 and J is TRBJ1-2; a possible D gene is TRBD1 (5 bases). The CDR3 is 13 residues long. Germline V gene sequence: CDR1 SEHNR, CDR2 FQNEAQ (reference sequence). With 1 base removed from V and 4 bases from J, the gap between germline ends came to 7 bases. Here the CDR3 reads CASSLERGYGYTF. CDR3 in DNA: TGTGCCAGCAGCTTAGAGAGGGGCTATGGCTACACCTTC.

The V and J genes are TRBV5-4 and TRBJ1-1, with 8 bases that match TRBD1. This CDR3 region has 13 residues. V was pared by 4 bases and J by 8 bases, with 7 bases of the junction left unmatched. Germline loops: CDR1 SGHNT, CDR2 YYREEE (reference sequence). The CDR3 protein is CASSRGWTGEAFF. CDR3 bases: TGTGCCAGCAGCCGGGGATGGACAGGGGAAGCTTTCTTT.

The chain combines TRBV19 with TRBJ1-5; 9 bases agree with TRBD1. Looked up from germline, CDR1 is LNHDA and CDR2 is SQIVND (reference sequence). This CDR3 region has 16 residues. J lost 6 bases, V lost 5 bases, and 11 bases had no gene match. The CDR3, as DNA: TGTGCCAGTAGTCCCCTGGACAGGGGAGTCACTCAGCCCCAGCATTTT. Protein product: CASSPLDRGVTQPQHF.

J is TRBJ2-2 and V is TRBV13; perhaps TRBD2 as D (6 bases). This CDR3 has 15 amino acids. V was pared by 5 bases and J by 3 bases, with 13 bases between. Germline CDR1 is PRHDT and CDR2 is FYEKMQ (reference sequence). CDR3 DNA sequence: TGTGCCAGCAGCGAAAGGACTACCCACACCGGGGAGCTGTTTTTT. This sequence encodes CASSERTTHTGELFF.

This clone was observed once. The chain is built from TRBV5-1 and TRBJ2-3, with TRBD1 as a possible D gene (6 bases). CDR3 length equals 14 residues. The germline V gene encodes CDR1 SGHRS and CDR2 YFSETQ. Trimming pared 5 bases from V and 4 bases from J, leaving 14 bases between. The CDR3 spells CASRTGPTSDTQYF. CDR3 nucleotides: TGCGCCAGCAGAACAGGGCCTACCTCAGATACGCAGTATTTT. The complete variable domain, with remaining parts taken from reference TRBV5-1 and TRBJ2-3, reads KAGVTQTPRYLIKTRGQQVTLSCSPISGHRSVSWYQQTPGQGLQFLFEYFSETQRNKGNFPGRFSGRQFSNSRSEMNVSTLELGDSALYLCASRTGPTSDTQYFGPGTRLTVL.

This clone showed up just once. The chain couples TRBV19 to TRBJ2-5; D not resolved. Trimming cost V 5 bases and J 0 bases, with 7 bases left between them. The length of the CDR3 is 13 residues. The germline V gene has CDR1 LNHDA and CDR2 SQIVND (reference sequence). The chain's CDR3 is CASSRAYQETQYF. The CDR3 DNA reads TGTGCCAGTAGTCGGGCTTACCAAGAGACCCAGTACTTC. Complete variable domain (other parts from reference TRBV19 and TRBJ2-5): DGGITQSPKYLFRKEGQNVTLSCEQNLNHDAMYWYRQDPGQGLRLIYYSQIVNDFQKGDIAEGYSVSREKKESFPLTVTSAQKNPTAFYLCASSRAYQETQYFGPGTRLLVL.

The V call is TRBV11-3, the J call TRBJ1-4; D uncertain. The V gene lost 0 bases and the J gene lost 10 bases, with 9 bases spanning the gap. The CDR3 consists of 13 residues. In germline, CDR1 is SGHNT, CDR2 YENEEA. For the CDR3, the DNA is TGTGCCAGCAGCTTAGACGGTTCGGGAAAACTGTTTTTT. It codes for CASSLDGSGKLFF.

The DNA of the CDR3 is TGTGCCAGTAGTCCCCGGGGTACGGGGGATGAGACCCAGTACTTC. It yields the protein CASSPRGTGDETQYF. The chain combines TRBV19 with TRBJ2-5; perhaps TRBD2 as D (6 bases). Trimming took off 5 bases at V and 5 bases at J, with 18 bases between the two ends. Looked up from germline, CDR1 is LNHDA and CDR2 is SQIVND (reference sequence). The CDR3 extends over 15 amino acids.

The chain combines TRBV5-3 with TRBJ2-7; D not resolved. TRBV5-3 is an open reading frame whose function is uncertain. The germline V and J ends were trimmed by 2 bases and 1 base, with 10 bases remaining between them. The CDR3 has 14 amino acids. Written as DNA, the CDR3 is TGTGCCAGAAGCTTACACCATGAATCCTACGAGCAGTACTTC. Translation: CARSLHHESYEQYF.